This T cell receptor (beta chain) was captured in a study of T cell changes during pregnancy in multiple sclerosis. Sequenced by immunoSEQ multiplex PCR; TCRdb stores in-frame clones only, minus some. The table includes roughly 68,000 clones, 92% detected once. Germline V gene lookup returns CDR1 LGHNA and CDR2 YNFKEQ. The V gene end was trimmed by 3 bases and the J gene end by 8 bases; junction bases not matched to a gene: 13. This CDR3 has 17 amino acids. The receptor's source is a female donor in good health, enrolled as a control in a pregnancy study. Sequencing used peripheral blood, obtained in the second trimester of pregnancy. This chain joins TRBV4-2 and TRBJ2-1; 10 bases fit TRBD2. In nucleotides, the CDR3 is TGTGCCAGCAGCCAGGCGCGCAGCGGGAGGGCCGAAGATGAGCAGTTCTTC. Encoded protein: CASSQARSGRAEDEQFF.